This T cell receptor beta chain was found in a study of response to subunit inactivated influenza vaccine. MiXCR, applied by TCRdb to the RT-PCR reads, yields one record per CDR3 protein. Altogether about 540,000 distinct CDR3 sequences are present, around 25% being singletons, with the ten largest covering 2.5% to 3%. Germline V gene lookup returns CDR1 LGHNA and CDR2 YSLEER. The CDR3 contains 15 residues. V was trimmed by 5 bases and J by 0 bases, leaving 11 bases between them. These records were also assigned to another study, of T cells expressing NK-cell markers. That publication notes: UMI-tagged 5'RACE template switching yielded the TCR beta cDNA. Repertoire data for TCR beta were derived from sorted T cells (CD3+CD56+NKG2C+, CD3+CD56+NKG2C- and CD3+CD56-NKG2C+). Most of the eight sequenced donors tested HCMV-seropositive; one tested seronegative. Of CD8+ T cells, about 1.0-8% belonged to dominant NKG2C+ clonotypes in five or six donors. In several donors, dominant clonotypes made up 28.3-60.1% of CD3+CD56-NKG2C+ cells.

The clonotype was recovered from a man between 45 and 60 years old who received an inactivated influenza vaccine. The rearrangement joins TRBV4-3 to TRBJ1-3; D unresolved. The material sequenced was CD4+ T cells sorted from PBMCs, taken 11 to 12 days after vaccination. CDR3 protein: CASSADVGSGNTIYF. The CDR3 nucleotides are TGCGCCAGCAGCGCGGATGTAGGCTCTGGAAACACCATATATTTT.